This T cell receptor beta chain emerged from a study of T cell responses to AZD1222 COVID-19 vaccine. In the case of this clone: The antigen remains unidentified.

Study-level findings and limits: Per reports, nearly half of all spike-specific TCRs target regions that are unmutated in variants.

Germline CDR1 is LNHDA and CDR2 is SQIVND (reference sequence). V was cut by 5 bases and J by 9 bases, with 20 bases left in between. CDR3 length: 15 residues. Produced via immunoSEQ multiplex PCR; TCRdb's table is partial and in-frame only. The data show 95,000 to 150,000 clones, approximately 94% seen once. The sequence was collected from an adult who received the AZD1222 COVID-19 vaccine. The sequenced sample was peripheral blood, obtained 28 days after the second AZD1222 dose. The chain uses TRBV19 and TRBJ1-5; D may be TRBD1 (6 bases). DNA for the CDR3: TGTGCCAGTAGTCTCGATACCAGGGGTCTTGGGCCCCAGCATTTT. It codes for CASSLDTRGLGPQHF.